This TCR beta chain was identified in a study of cytomegalovirus exposure and HLA in healthy donors. Turning to this clone: Antigen unknown.

Each of the donors was a healthy bone marrow donor. The germline V gene encodes CDR1 MNHNS and CDR2 SASEGT. V lost 7 bases to trimming and J lost 4 bases, with 16 bases between them. CDR3 length equals 14 residues. Vbeta (60) and Jbeta (13) primers were used in the PCR. Libraries were prepared by immunoSEQ multiplex PCR; TCRdb keeps only in-frame clonotypes and omits some of them. The profile shows roughly 90,000 clones, 65% to 85% of them singletons. Findings and caveats of the study: Reportedly, diagnosis of cytomegalovirus status by the classifier showed high specificity and sensitivity. Certain sequence variants were highly shared and formed a cluster, and this cluster was likely a sequencing artifact.

The chain uses TRBV6-1 and TRBJ1-1; perhaps TRBD1 as D (5 bases). This TCR was recovered from a man between 18 and 29 years old in good health and CMV-seronegative. The source material was PBMCs. CDR3 sequence (DNA): TGTGCCAGCACCTACAGGCCAGACGGCACTGAAGCTTTCTTT. Protein: CASTYRPDGTEAFF.